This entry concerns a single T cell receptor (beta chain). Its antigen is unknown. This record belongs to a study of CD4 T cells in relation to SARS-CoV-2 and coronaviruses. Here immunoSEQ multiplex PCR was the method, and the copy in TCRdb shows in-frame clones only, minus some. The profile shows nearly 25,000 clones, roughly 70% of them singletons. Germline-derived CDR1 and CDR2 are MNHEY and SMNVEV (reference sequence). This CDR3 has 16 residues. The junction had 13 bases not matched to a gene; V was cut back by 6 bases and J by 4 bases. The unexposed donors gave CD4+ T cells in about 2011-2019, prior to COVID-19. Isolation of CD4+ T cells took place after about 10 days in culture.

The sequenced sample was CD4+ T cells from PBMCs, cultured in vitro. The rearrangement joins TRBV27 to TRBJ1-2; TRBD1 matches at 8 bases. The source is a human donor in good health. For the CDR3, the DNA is TGTGCCAGCAGCCGATTCCCCCGGGACAGGCCCTATGGCTACACCTTC. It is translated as CASSRFPRDRPYGYTF.